This T cell receptor (beta chain) was identified in a study of cytomegalovirus exposure and HLA in healthy donors (dated by TCRdb to between 2016 and 2019). General notes on the study: According to an earlier analysis of around 600 of the donors, about 170 million T cells yielded roughly 110 million unique TCR beta sequences and more than 250 Gb of sequence data. Approximately 310 gigabases of sequencing data and around 85 million unique TCR sequences made up an early release that covered under 750 HLA-typed donors. Of the 350 to 400 genotyped donors, around 81% fell in the genetic ancestry cluster associated with self-reported Caucasian donors. The aim of the study was to test whether cataloging public T cell receptors could identify signatures of past pathogen exposure. The T cell repertoires of roughly 660 subjects were profiled by immunosequencing and related to cytomegalovirus serostatus. A separate validation cohort of roughly 120 different subjects was used in addition to the 666-subject first cohort. The study combined high-throughput TCR immunosequencing, statistical association of individual TCRs with disease status, and machine learning to predict cytomegalovirus infection status. In a later analysis, previously published TCR beta repertoires from several hundred donors were re-analyzed and high-resolution HLA genotyping was added so that TCR occurrence patterns could be studied. The later analysis used no new phenotypic data to find candidate immune exposures, relying instead on TCR beta sequences and their occurrence across donors. An earlier analysis of roughly 600 of the donors used high-throughput TCR beta sequencing to judge whether each TCR beta V gene segment behaved as functional or pseudogenic. Donor age, sex, ethnicity and CMV serostatus were compiled together with the repertoire data. In a later genetic analysis, genome-wide SNP genotypes for about 65% of the roughly 700 donors were used, and that subset was treated as a discovery cohort. All discovery cohort repertoires had been generated on a single sequencing platform. HLA typing included class I and class II loci at four-digit resolution. The number of typed donors differed by locus: about 620-630 for A, B, C, DRB1 and DQB1; some 500 for DQA1; approximately 600 for DPA1; and about 450 for DPB1. Roughly 5 DR-DQ haplotypes were handled as single units for association and clustering, since linkage in the cohort was strong. Among some 400 genotyped donors of the cohort, an average of roughly 230,000 unique TCR beta nucleotide sequences was sequenced per donor, of which 15% to 20% were non-productive.

The cohort consisted of more than 650 healthy bone marrow donors. At the time of sampling, all cohort members were nominally healthy, though unrecorded immune exposures were likely present. The donor tested CMV seropositive and was one of the 289 seropositive cohort members. Each donor provided a peripheral blood sample, and peripheral blood mononuclear cells were used for TCR beta sequencing. Genomic DNA extraction from the blood cell samples was performed with the Qiagen DNeasy Blood Extraction Kit. Points the paper makes about the study in general: In this cohort, only TCR beta chains were sequenced, and detectable features were limited by the absence of alpha or paired-chain data. A later analysis found that TCR association rates varied across HLA loci, with DRB1 alleles showing the most associated TCRs and HLA-C alleles the fewest. According to a later genetic analysis, donors in an Asian-associated ancestry cluster had fewer N-insertions in productive TCRs than the roughly 660-donor mean. A further reported finding was that TCR beta sequences accurately predicted the HLA-A and HLA-B alleles for most subjects in the first cohort. The classifier was reported to diagnose cytomegalovirus status with high specificity and sensitivity in both the original and validation cohorts. Sequencing depth was assumed to be roughly uniform across donors in the presence/absence analyses, though that assumption may not hold. The authors suggested that the approach could potentially be generalized to other disease states and immunological phenotypes. In a later analysis, HLA-associated TCR beta chains were found to be more clonally expanded and to have lower generation probabilities than equally common non-associated chains. When HLA alleles, especially DR and DQ, strongly co-occurred, attributing TCR associations to individual alleles was difficult. The study listed 150 to 200 TCR beta chains as associated with cytomegalovirus. Most CMV-associated TCR beta chains appeared to be HLA-restricted in a later analysis, and the HLA associations seemed to be driven largely by CMV exposure. In an earlier analysis of 500 to 650 of the donors, most TCR beta V segments appeared in productive rearrangements about 87% or about 30% of the time, broadly matching IMGT annotations. V-gene and J-gene trimming of TCR beta chains was associated with a missense DCLRE1C variant in a later genetic analysis, and the association was replicated in an independent cohort. Because some donors lacked HLA typing at each locus, the association tests relied only on the typed subset. Because the 87-base-pair reads could not distinguish some IMGT-functional V segments, including TRBV6-2 and TRBV6-3, those segments were excluded. Most TCR sequences were seen in very few donors, while some public TCRs were found in many individuals. Linkage disequilibrium might explain the correlated functional status among segregating V segments, but an unknown experimental factor could not be ruled out. About 17 rarely observed V segments, including chromosome 9 orphons, were excluded from the earlier analysis of approximately 500 of the donors because counts were too low. A group of highly shared sequence variants was considered likely to be a technical artifact of the sequencing pipeline. A few of the identified cytomegalovirus-associated TCR beta chains were confirmed in vitro to be specific for cytomegalovirus antigens. For the cohort, immune exposure information was limited to CMV serostatus. Several of the top co-occurrence clusters appeared to be linked to parvovirus B19, influenza, CMV and Epstein-Barr virus, according to a later analysis. At a false discovery rate of 0.05, a later analysis linked 15,000 to 20,000 TCR beta sequences to specific HLA alleles.

Libraries were made using the immunoSEQ multiplex PCR assay. For the multiplex PCR, a mixture combining 60 forward primers for TCR Vbeta segments and 13 reverse primers for TCR Jbeta segments was used. A multiplex PCR assay on genomic DNA amplified the CDR3 region of rearranged TCR beta genes. On the Illumina HiSeq System, the amplified TCR beta libraries were sequenced as 87-base-pair reads. Per the original workflow: In a later analysis, 70 million to 95 million unique TCR beta chains were counted across the 650 to 700 repertoires, and roughly 10 million of these chains were shared by at least two donors. A nearest-neighbor algorithm error-corrected the raw reads and collapsed the reads into unique sequences, merging closely related sequences to remove PCR and sequencing errors. CDR3 sequences were aligned to IMGT reference sequences to assign V, D and J gene segments. For a sequence to be retained, a match of at least six nucleotides to both a V gene segment and a J gene segment was required. Rearrangements were classified as productive when the CDR3 lacked stop codons and remained in frame with V and J, and all other rearrangements were classified as non-productive. CDR3 was defined according to IMGT convention as the region running from the second conserved V-encoded cysteine to the conserved J-encoded phenylalanine. In an earlier analysis of some 550 of the donors, sequences lacking an unambiguous match to a single V gene segment were excluded. In an earlier analysis of 587 of the donors, V segments were called functional above 56.7% productive rearrangements and were called segregating when the between-donor standard deviation exceeded 5%. To diagnose cytomegalovirus status from the catalog of TCR beta chain sequences, a statistical classification framework was built. In a later analysis, TCR nucleotide sequences were compared against IMGT/GENE-DB human TR gene sequences so that V and J genes could be assigned. The TCRdist pipeline was used in a later analysis to assign CDR3 sequences and most-parsimonious VDJ recombination scenarios. In a later analysis, every TCR beta chain was defined by the combination of its CDR3 amino acid sequence and its V-gene family, and reads without a unique V-gene family were dropped. As a way to deal with suspected cross-contamination and a sequencing artifact, a later analysis dropped nearly 600 nucleotide sequences that were highly shared and had low generation probability. In a later analysis, a clonal expansion index for each public chain was calculated from normalized within-repertoire ranks of inferred template counts. Generation probabilities in a later analysis came from a VDJ recombination model fitted to out-of-frame rearrangements, and those results were checked against IGoR. In a later analysis, hypergeometric tests were used to score TCR-TCR, TCR-HLA and TCR-CMV co-occurrence, with a repertoire-size bias correction applied to TCR pairs. In a later analysis, false discovery rates were estimated by permuting HLA or CMV assignments 20 times. In a later analysis, co-occurring TCRs were grouped using DBSCAN, and TCRdist sequence similarity was added for clustering within HLA-allele-positive subsets. Repertoires with fewer than 30,000 or more than 120,000 public chains were left out of co-occurrence clustering, as were four to six repertoires with anomalous nucleotide sharing. TCRdb limited this immuneACCESS table to in-frame rearrangements with V and J called. A share of clones is missing; checked studies link under half to unresolved V genes, and the rest is unexplained. From that table come the V and J calls and clone size; the DNA was used to work out D and trimming. The sample table contains tens of thousands of clones; only one count was recorded for 65% to 85% of them. The ten largest clones represent about 8% of the sample.

This clone is a singleton in its sample. Its antigen is unknown. The record has no base qualities; no much larger clone is one base away. Counted from cysteine to phenylalanine, this CDR3 has 14 amino acids. Only the CDR3 part of the read is kept: 42 bases, read in frame from the first base. In the germline V gene, CDR1 corresponds to MGHRA and CDR2 to YSYEKL. The germline V and J ends show losses of 3 bases and 9 bases respectively, and no gene match explains 7 bases of the junction. Sequencing input: PBMCs. The sequence was obtained from a young woman in good health and CMV-seropositive. The receptor chain draws on TRBV4-1 and TRBJ2-1, and TRBD2 aligns with 8 junction nucleotides. The nucleotide sequence reads as follows: TGCGCCAGCAGCCACCCGGGGGGGGAGGGTGAGCAGTTCTTC. Its protein reads: CASSHPGGEGEQFF.